This TCR beta chain was profiled in a study of T cell responses to AZD1222 COVID-19 vaccine. Comments on this clone: What it binds is not known.

Germline CDR1 SGHRS, CDR2 YFSETQ. J lost 6 bases, V lost 4 bases, and 14 bases had no gene match. There are 18 residues in the CDR3. Study-wide results and limits: Vaccination with two AZD1222 doses was followed by a rise in Spike-specific TCR breadth and depth.

The repertoire was sequenced with immunoSEQ multiplex PCR; TCRdb's copy has only in-frame clones and lacks some. The data hold roughly 130,000 clones, with roughly 90% observed a single time. The specimen was peripheral blood, collected on day 0 of AZD1222 vaccination. The chain has TRBV5-1 and TRBJ2-3, with 13 nucleotides matching TRBD2. This clonotype was obtained from an adult in good health. The CDR3 region has the DNA TGCGCCAGCAGCCTCAGGACTAGCGGGAGCACTCGCGCCGATACGCAGTATTTT. It is translated as CASSLRTSGSTRADTQYF. The full variable domain, its missing parts supplied by reference TRBV5-1 and TRBJ2-3, is KAGVTQTPRYLIKTRGQQVTLSCSPISGHRSVSWYQQTPGQGLQFLFEYFSETQRNKGNFPGRFSGRQFSNSRSEMNVSTLELGDSALYLCASSLRTSGSTRADTQYFGPGTRLTVL.